This T cell receptor (beta chain) was captured in a study of blood T cells in healthy people across ages. The use of a sample-barcoded 5' primer and a J-beta primer mix characterized a second PCR of 7 to 11 cycles. In TCRdb, the 5' RACE reads were re-called with MiXCR into one record per CDR3 protein. The table lists some 1,500,000 distinct CDR3 sequences, approximately 43% of them singletons. The amount of total RNA extracted per sample was at least 5.5 micrograms. Between the trimmed V and J ends, which lost 6 bases and 8 bases, there was a span of 25 bases. CDR3 length: 16 amino acids. This clonotype came up a few times.

The chain combines TRBV12-3 or TRBV12-4 with TRBJ1-2, with D uncertain. Sequenced input: blood. The receptor was isolated from a young woman in good health. CDR3 bases: TGTGCCAGCAGCCCAAGCTCCGGACCTCCCCTGGGCGGCTACACCTTC. Translated: CASSPSSGPPLGGYTF.